This entry lists 17 T cell receptor beta chains sequenced from one sample in a study of T cells in Graves' hyperthyroidism and ophthalmopathy. Amplification targeted TCR beta CDR3 regions from RNA transcripts. Carried out on the TCR CDR3, a first-round RT-PCR used the HTBI primer set. TCRdb processed the multiplex PCR reads anew with MiXCR; each CDR3 protein has one entry. This repertoire shows under 650,000 distinct CDR3 sequences, 16% found once; its top ten account for less than 4.5%. The specimen was blood. The receptors were gathered from a woman aged 25 to 39 with Graves' hyperthyroidism.

This clonotype was counted many times. The gene calls are TRBV7-9 and TRBJ2-2, with D hard to call. From germline, CDR1 is SEHNR and CDR2 FQNEAQ (reference sequence). Trimming left V 3 bases short and J 3 bases short, with 8 bases between. The CDR3 loop spans 14 amino acids. The CDR3 sequence: CASSFRVDTGELFF. The CDR3 region has the DNA TGTGCCAGCAGCTTTCGGGTGGACACCGGGGAGCTGTTTTTT.

This clonotype was detected many times. V is TRBV2 and J is TRBJ2-1; tentatively, D is TRBD1 (6 bases). The germline V and J ends were trimmed by 6 bases and 0 bases, with 15 bases remaining between them. The germline gives CDR1 SNHLY, CDR2 FYNNEI. This CDR3 region has 16 residues. The CDR3 DNA reads as TGTGCCAGCAGAGGTAACAGGGCGACCTCCTACAATGAGCAGTTCTTC. Translated: CASRGNRATSYNEQFF.

This clonotype occurred many times. V is TRBV12-3 or TRBV12-4 and J is TRBJ2-1; 8 nucleotides match TRBD1. Germline trimming cut 5 bases from V and 6 bases from J; bases unmatched to any gene: 9. The CDR3 runs 15 residues. The CDR3 sequence: CASSPQGARSNEQFF. The CDR3, as DNA: TGTGCCAGCAGTCCGCAGGGGGCGAGGTCCAATGAGCAGTTCTTC.

This clonotype was found once. Being one base from a much bigger clone, this may be a read error. The chain couples TRBV6-1 to TRBJ2-7; either TRBD1 or TRBD2 may supply D (6 bases each). The CDR3 loop spans 13 amino acids. In germline, CDR1 is MNHNS, CDR2 SASEGT. The CDR3 loop reads CASSEAGGYVQYF. CDR3 coding DNA: TGTGCCAGCAGTGAAGCGGGGGGCTACGTGCAGTACTTC.

Turning to this clonotype: At one boundary the junction diverges from the germline segment, which might be a read error. V is TRBV28 and J is TRBJ2-7; no firm D call. Germline V CDR1 and CDR2: MDHEN, SYDVKM. The CDR3 consists of 14 residues. The DNA for the CDR3 is TGTGCCAGCAGTTTAGGTAGAGAACCCTACGTGCAGTACTTC. Its protein is CASSLGREPYVQYF.

This clonotype has only one observation. The chain couples TRBV6-5 to TRBJ1-5; D ambiguous. The CDR3 spans 17 residues. V lost 4 bases, J lost 7 bases, and 23 bases lay in between. Germline CDR1 and CDR2: MNHEY and SVGAGI. In nucleotides, the CDR3 is TGTGCCAGCAGTTCCTCCGCCCCCGAGGGCTTGGGGCAGCCCCAGCATTTT. As protein: CASSSSAPEGLGQPQHF.

A remark on this clonotype: The CDR3 does not close with the conserved phenylalanine or tryptophan, likely indicating a read error. This chain links TRBV5-1 with TRBJ2-1, with unresolved D. V lost 7 bases and J 1 base, leaving 12 bases between the germline ends. Per germline, CDR1 SGHRS and CDR2 YFSETQ. The CDR3 has 14 amino acids. For the CDR3, the DNA is TGCGCCAGCTACTCGAGTGGGTCCTACAATGAGCAGTTCTCC. The encoded protein is CASYSSGSYNEQFS.

The table lists this clonotype with many counts. The chain employs TRBV12-5 and TRBJ2-1; tentative D call: TRBD2 (5 bases). Per germline, CDR1 LGHNT and CDR2 FRNRAP. The CDR3 covers 17 residues. V lost 2 bases to trimming and J lost 6 bases, with 20 bases between them. DNA of the CDR3: TGTGCTAGTGGTTTGTTCGGGAAAGCGGATACCCCCAATGAGCAGTTCTTC. Translated, it gives CASGLFGKADTPNEQFF.

With regard to this clonotype: A junction boundary mismatches the germline segment, possibly from a read error. The V call is TRBV11-2, the J call TRBJ2-5; a possible D gene is TRBD2 (5 bases). CDR1 is SGHAT, CDR2 FQNNGV, per germline. The CDR3 runs 14 residues. CDR3 amino acids: CASSLAFEGEAQYF. CDR3 nucleotides: TGTGCCAGCAGCTTAGCTTTTGAGGGAGAGGCCCAGTACTTC.

In its sample, this clonotype was seen a few times. The chain is built from TRBV29-1 and TRBJ2-7, with TRBD1 identical over 7 bases. The trim removed 7 bases at V and 1 base at J, leaving 7 bases unmatched. Germline CDR1 is SQVTM and CDR2 is ANQGSEA. The CDR3 is 13 amino acids. CDR3 loop: CSASGQRSYEQYF. The CDR3 DNA reads as TGCAGCGCATCGGGACAGAGATCCTACGAGCAGTACTTC.

This clonotype was counted ten times or more. This chain connects TRBV12-5 to TRBJ2-1; 11 bases match TRBD1. This CDR3 region has 18 residues. The V gene end was trimmed by 3 bases and the J gene end by 6 bases; junction bases not matched to a gene: 13. Germline CDR1 LGHNT, CDR2 FRNRAP. The CDR3 spells CASGLDYFSGTGGNEQFF. In DNA form, the CDR3 reads TGTGCTAGTGGTTTAGACTACTTTTCAGGGACAGGGGGCAATGAGCAGTTCTTC.

The rearrangement joins TRBV12-5 to TRBJ2-1; 10 bases line up with TRBD2. The germline V gene has CDR1 LGHNT and CDR2 FRNRAP. The CDR3 is 16 residues long. The ends lost 1 base at V and 8 bases at J; junction bases unmatched: 8. Here the CDR3 DNA reads TGTGCTAGTGGTTTGGCCCCGGGACTAGCGAGGTATGAGCAGTTCTTC. This translates into CASGLAPGLARYEQFF.

This clonotype has only a few counts. The rearrangement uses TRBV7-9 and TRBJ1-5; D is undetermined. The CDR3 totals 13 residues. V was trimmed by 1 base and J by 5 bases, leaving 6 bases between them. Germline CDR1 reads SEHNR; CDR2 reads FQNEAQ (reference sequence). CDR3 sequence: CASSLEGDQPQHF. The CDR3 DNA reads as TGTGCCAGCAGCTTAGAGGGCGATCAGCCCCAGCATTTT.

This clonotype was recorded a few times. The rearrangement joins TRBV11-1 to TRBJ2-1; 9 bases are a match to TRBD2. Germline V gene sequence: CDR1 SGHAT, CDR2 FQDESV (reference sequence). This CDR3 is built from 16 residues. V dropped 5 bases and J dropped 8; count of bases not matched to a gene: 13. CDR3 nucleotide sequence: TGTGCCAGCAGCCAAATGCATAGCGGGAGTGTGGATGAGCAGTTCTTC. Amino acid sequence: CASSQMHSGSVDEQFF.

The CDR3 nucleotides read TGTGCCACCAGCAGAGATCCCCCCACCCAGGGGGTGACCACCGGGGAGCTGTTTTTT. It encodes CATSRDPPTQGVTTGELFF. This sequence joins TRBV15 and TRBJ2-2, with TRBD1 matching 7 bases. In germline, CDR1 is LNHNV, CDR2 YYDKDF (reference sequence). V dropped 0 bases and J dropped 4; count of bases not matched to a gene: 14. There are 19 residues in the CDR3.

The rearrangement links TRBV28 to TRBJ2-2, with D hard to call. CDR3 length equals 14 residues. Germline assignment: CDR1 MDHEN and CDR2 SYDVKM. Deletions cut 1 base from V and 5 bases from J, with 8 bases between. This CDR3 reads CASSLSVQTGELFF. The CDR3 coding sequence is TGTGCCAGCAGTTTATCCGTACAGACCGGGGAGCTGTTTTTT.

The V gene is TRBV6-1, the J gene TRBJ2-2; D not certain. Germline CDR1 MNHNS, CDR2 SASEGT. V was trimmed by 8 bases and J by 4 bases, leaving 5 bases between them. CDR3 length: 11 residues. CDR3 in amino acids: CASYGTGELFF. In DNA, the CDR3 is TGTGCCAGCTACGGCACCGGGGAGCTGTTTTTT.